This TCR beta chain is from a study of CD8+CD57+ T cells in acquired aplastic anemia. Study-level information: Isolated CD4+ and CD8+ cells, once sorted, yielded DNA averaging around 2.9 ug.

Overall study findings and caveats: Patients and controls turned out to have 25 to 30 CD8+ CDR3 sequences in common.

TCR beta VDJ combinations and CDR3 sequences were profiled from genomic DNA. Each CDR3 protein gets one entry after TCRdb re-called the reads with MiXCR. The sample gives 150,000 to 200,000 distinct CDR3 sequences, under 75% of which show up once; 45% is in the top ten. This clonotype came up many times. Its antigen is currently unknown. Between the trimmed V and J ends, which lost 2 bases and 2 bases, there was a span of 15 bases. The CDR3 loop spans 17 amino acids. The germline CDR1 and CDR2 sequences are SGHVS and FQNEAQ. The sequence came from a human donor in good health. The gene calls are TRBV7-8 and TRBJ2-2; D is unclear. The sample comprised sorted CD4+, CD8+, or CD8+CD57+ T cells (not recorded which) from PBMCs. The DNA of the CDR3 is TGTGCCAGCAGCTTATTCATAAGGCAGGAAAACACCGGGGAGCTGTTTTTT. This encodes CASSLFIRQENTGELFF.